These 21 T cell receptor beta chains originate from one sample sequenced in a study of T cell responses to AZD1222 COVID-19 vaccine (dated by TCRdb to the early 2020s). Library creation used the immunoSEQ multiplex PCR assay. TCRdb stores this immuneACCESS table with in-frame sequences only. Part of the clones is absent; in the studies checked, under half of the shortfall reflects unresolved V genes, and no reason is known for the rest. The sample table shows roughly 170,000 clones, and roughly 88% are seen once. Together, the top ten hold about 0.49% of the sample. The meaning of the sample's time point label: baseline before first vaccination. Sequencing used peripheral blood, obtained on day 0 of AZD1222 vaccination. These receptors originate from an adult in good health.

This rearrangement joins TRBV9 to TRBJ1-2, with 8 positions matching TRBD1. This CDR3 comprises 16 residues. Germline lookup yields CDR1 SGDLS and CDR2 YYNGEE. Trimming at V came to 3 bases and at J to 8 bases, leaving 15 bases not matched to a gene. In nucleotides, the CDR3 is TGTGCCAGCAGCGGCCGGGACAGGCTCGTTGGGGGCGGCTACACCTTC. Its translation is CASSGRDRLVGGGYTF.

This clone was observed a single time. The CDR3 sequence is CASSLAGFNTGELFF. Here the CDR3 DNA reads TGTGCCAGCAGTTTGGCGGGATTTAACACCGGGGAGCTGTTTTTT. The V gene is TRBV27, the J gene TRBJ2-2; D is perhaps TRBD2 (6 bases). Germline CDR1 is MNHEY and CDR2 is SMNVEV (reference sequence). The CDR3 runs to 15 residues. Trimming pared 3 bases from V and 2 bases from J, leaving 10 bases between.

CDR3 sequence reads: CASSHRTRGPQETQYF. CDR3 DNA sequence: TGCGCCAGCAGCCACCGGACTAGGGGACCTCAGGAGACCCAGTACTTC. The J gene is TRBJ2-5, the V gene TRBV4-1; TRBD2 aligns across 7 bases. V was clipped by 3 bases and J by 5 bases; unmatched bases: 12. The CDR3 runs 16 residues. Germline V gene data show CDR1 as MGHRA and CDR2 as YSYEKL.

The rearrangement uses TRBV9 and TRBJ2-2; D is unclear. CDR3 length equals 14 residues. V was shortened by 0 bases and J by 6 bases, with 9 bases between the two germline ends. The germline V gene has CDR1 SGDLS and CDR2 YYNGEE. CDR3 nucleotide sequence: TGTGCCAGCAGCGTAGAGGCAGGAGCCGGGGAGCTGTTTTTT. This encodes CASSVEAGAGELFF.

This clone was counted a few times. DNA for the CDR3: TGTGCCTCAGGATGGGGAATTAATCAGCCCCAGCATTTT. Its protein product is CASGWGINQPQHF. The chain has TRBV19 and TRBJ1-5; the D is unclear. Trimming took 11 bases from V and 4 from J, leaving 15 bases between them. The CDR3 runs 13 residues. Germline CDR1 LNHDA, CDR2 SQIVND (reference sequence).

The DNA for the CDR3 is TGTGCCAGCAGTCCGAGCGGGGGGGGATACAATGAGCAGTTCTTC. It codes for CASSPSGGGYNEQFF. The J gene is TRBJ2-1, the V gene TRBV28; 10 bases match TRBD2. With 5 bases clipped from V and 4 bases from J, the junction kept 5 bases outside the gene matches. Germline CDR1 reads MDHEN; CDR2 reads SYDVKM. The CDR3 loop spans 15 amino acids.

J is TRBJ1-5 and V is TRBV28; 11 bases map to TRBD1. J lost 2 bases, V lost 3 bases, and 9 bases had no gene match. In germline, CDR1 is MDHEN, CDR2 SYDVKM. This CDR3 is built from 18 residues. In DNA, the CDR3 is TGTGCCAGCAGTTTGTCCGGACAGGGGGCTTCGGGCAATCAGCCCCAGCATTTT. It yields the protein CASSLSGQGASGNQPQHF.

The CDR3 loop is CASGRQGSYEQYF. DNA for the CDR3: TGTGCCAGCGGGAGACAGGGATCCTACGAGCAGTACTTC. This chain joins TRBV27 and TRBJ2-7, with 7 bases aligning to TRBD1. Germline lookup yields CDR1 MNHEY and CDR2 SMNVEV (reference sequence). V lost 8 bases, J lost 1 base, and 5 bases stayed unmatched. The CDR3 length is 13 residues.

The chain uses TRBV12-5 and TRBJ2-7, with 8 bases fitting TRBD1. Trimming took 0 bases from V and 4 from J; bases not matched to a gene: 5. Germline CDR1 and CDR2: LGHNT and FRNRAP. The CDR3 covers 15 residues. The CDR3 sequence is CASGLVQDRVYEQYF. CDR3 DNA sequence: TGTGCTAGTGGTTTGGTACAGGACAGGGTATACGAGCAGTACTTC.

CDR3 protein: CASSQTGFSTDTQYF. DNA of the CDR3: TGTGCCAGCAGCCAAACAGGCTTTAGCACAGATACGCAGTATTTT. The rearrangement links TRBV7-3 to TRBJ2-3; a weak D match, TRBD1 (5 bases). The CDR3 runs 15 residues. Trimming stripped 5 bases from V and 0 bases from J, with 12 bases between. Germline CDR1 SGHTA, CDR2 FQGTGA.

The V gene is TRBV6-1, the J gene TRBJ1-3; unclear D gene. Germline-derived CDR1 and CDR2 are MNHNS and SASEGT. The CDR3 totals 17 residues. V was shortened by 0 bases and J by 1 base, with 13 bases between the two germline ends. This chain's CDR3 is CASSEALGYRSGNTIYF. CDR3 coding DNA: TGTGCCAGCAGTGAAGCGCTTGGGTATAGGTCTGGAAACACCATATATTTT.

The V gene is TRBV7-2, the J gene TRBJ2-7; a possible D gene is TRBD2 (5 bases). The CDR3 runs 15 residues. V shed 0 bases and J shed 3 bases, with 12 bases lying between them. CDR1 is SGHTA, CDR2 FQGNSA, per germline. DNA of the CDR3: TGTGCCAGCAGCTTAGCGCCTAGCTCGGACTACGAGCAGTACTTC. It translates to CASSLAPSSDYEQYF.

The chain couples TRBV7-6 to TRBJ1-1; perhaps TRBD1 as D (5 bases). Trimming left V 5 bases short and J 1 base short, with 11 bases between. The CDR3 has 14 amino acids. The germline CDR1 and CDR2 sequences are SGHVS and FNYEAQ. CDR3: CASSTLGQNTEAFF. The CDR3 DNA sequence: TGTGCCAGCAGCACACTCGGACAGAACACTGAAGCTTTCTTT.

This rearrangement joins TRBV18 to TRBJ2-5; 8 positions agree with TRBD2. The CDR3 is 17 residues long. Trimming at V came to 3 bases and at J to 2 bases, leaving 11 bases not matched to a gene. The germline V gene has CDR1 KGHSH and CDR2 LQKENI. CDR3: CASSPWTSRRQQETQYF. CDR3 DNA: TGTGCCAGCTCACCCTGGACTAGCCGCCGACAGCAAGAGACCCAGTACTTC.

The V call is TRBV3-1 (or the pseudogene TRBV3-2), the J call TRBJ1-2, with 8 bases identical to TRBD1. Germline CDR1 is LGHDT and CDR2 is YNNKEL (reference sequence). This CDR3 is built from 15 residues. With 6 bases clipped from V and 8 bases from J, the junction kept 14 bases outside the gene matches. The CDR3 reads CASSRRVTGGSGYTF. Here the CDR3 DNA reads TGTGCCAGCAGTCGTCGCGTAACAGGGGGGAGCGGCTACACCTTC.

The chain carries TRBV14 and TRBJ2-1, with D tentatively TRBD1 or TRBD2 (5 bases each). The CDR3 loop spans 14 amino acids. Germline CDR1 is SGHDN and CDR2 is FVKESK. V lost 4 bases and J lost 0, with 7 bases in between. The CDR3 is CASSRGYSYNEQFF. DNA for the CDR3: TGTGCCAGCAGCCGGGGGTACTCCTACAATGAGCAGTTCTTC.

The chain uses TRBV5-1 and TRBJ2-1; unclear D gene. The CDR3 is 15 amino acids. Trimming stripped 7 bases from V and 6 bases from J, with 20 bases between. The germline gives CDR1 SGHRS, CDR2 YFSETQ. CDR3 sequence reads: CASGGRNAPGNEQFF. The CDR3, as DNA: TGCGCCAGCGGCGGCCGGAACGCCCCTGGCAATGAGCAGTTCTTC.

Note on this clone: Other DNA sequences in this specimen translate into the identical CDR3. The V call is TRBV18, the J call TRBJ2-7; 9 nucleotides match TRBD1. With 3 bases clipped from V and 4 bases from J, the junction kept 4 bases outside the gene matches. This CDR3 spans 14 amino acids. From germline, CDR1 is KGHSH and CDR2 LQKENI. In DNA, the CDR3 is TGTGCCAGCTCACCTCCGGGACAGGGATACGAGCAGTACTTC. Protein: CASSPPGQGYEQYF.

DNA for the CDR3: TGTGCCAGCAGTGAACCCCCCGGGGGAAACACCATATATTTT. Its translation: CASSEPPGGNTIYF. The chain uses TRBV25-1 and TRBJ1-3, with no clear D. Trimming shortened V by 2 bases and J by 4 bases, and 9 bases separated the two germline ends. CDR1 is MGHDK, CDR2 SYGVNS, per germline. The CDR3 extends over 14 amino acids. The variable domain in full, with the rest retrieved from reference TRBV25-1 and TRBJ1-3, is EADIYQTPRYLVIGTGKKITLECSQTMGHDKMYWYQQDPGMELHLIHYSYGVNSTEKGDLSSESTVSRIRTEHFPLTLESARPSHTSQYLCASSEPPGGNTIYFGEGSWLTVV.

The rearrangement links TRBV30 to TRBJ1-2, with D maybe TRBD1 (6 bases). Germline V CDR1 and CDR2: GTSNPN, SVGIG (reference sequence). The CDR3 is 16 residues long. Trimming left V 3 bases short and J 1 base short, with 18 bases between. The CDR3 loop reads CAWREGQLILNYGYTF. The DNA of the CDR3 is TGTGCCTGGAGAGAAGGACAGCTAATCCTTAACTATGGCTACACCTTC.

The DNA of the CDR3 is TGTGCCAGCAGCCAATCAGCCCTAAGAAATGAAAAACTGTTTTTT. Its protein is CASSQSALRNEKLFF. The chain joins TRBV3-1 (or the pseudogene TRBV3-2) to TRBJ1-4; D ambiguous. CDR1 is LGHDT, CDR2 YNNKEL, per germline (reference sequence). The CDR3 is made up of 15 amino acids. V lost 2 bases and J lost 5, with 12 bases in between.